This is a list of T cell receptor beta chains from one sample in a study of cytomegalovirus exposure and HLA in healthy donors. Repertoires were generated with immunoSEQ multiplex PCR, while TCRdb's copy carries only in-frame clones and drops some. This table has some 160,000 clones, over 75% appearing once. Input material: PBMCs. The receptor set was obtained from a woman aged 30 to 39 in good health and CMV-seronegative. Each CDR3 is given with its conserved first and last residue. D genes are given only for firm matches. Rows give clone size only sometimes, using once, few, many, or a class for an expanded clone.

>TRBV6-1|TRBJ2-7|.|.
TGTGCCAGCAGTGCCGCACAGGGAACCTACGAGCAGTACTTC
CASSAAQGTYEQYF
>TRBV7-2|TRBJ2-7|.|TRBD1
TGTGCCAGCAGCTGGACAGGGAGGACCTACGAGCAGTACTTC
CASSWTGRTYEQYF
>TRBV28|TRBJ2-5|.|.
TGTGCCAGCAGTTTACGTACAGGTCAGACCCAGTACTTC
CASSLRTGQTQYF
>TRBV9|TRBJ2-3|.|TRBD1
TGTGCCACCAGCAACAGGGGGATGAGCACAGATACGCAGTATTTT
CATSNRGMSTDTQYF
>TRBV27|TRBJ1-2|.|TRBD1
TGTGCCAGCAGTTCGTATTTCGGCAGGGGGCAGGGCTATGGCTACACCTTC
CASSSYFGRGQGYGYTF
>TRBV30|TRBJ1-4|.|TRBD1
TGTGCCTGGAACAAGGGGACAGGGGTGAATGAAAAACTGTTTTTT
CAWNKGTGVNEKLFF
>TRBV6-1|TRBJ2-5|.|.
TGTGCCAGCAGTGAACAGGGGACGATCCTCCAAGAGACCCAGTACTTC
CASSEQGTILQETQYF
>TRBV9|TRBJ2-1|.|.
TGTGCCAGCAGCGTAGTACAAGAAAACAATGAGCAGTTCTTC
CASSVVQENNEQFF
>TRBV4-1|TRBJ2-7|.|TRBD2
TGCGCCAGCAGCCAAGCGGAGCGGGGTTCCTACGAGCAGTACTTC
CASSQAERGSYEQYF
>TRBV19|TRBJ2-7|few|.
TGTGCCAGTAGTACCGTTCCAACCAGAAGCGAGCAGTACTTC
CASSTVPTRSEQYF
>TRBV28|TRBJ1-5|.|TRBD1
TGTGCCAGCAGGACGGGACAGGGATGGAATCAGCCCCAGCATTTT
CASRTGQGWNQPQHF
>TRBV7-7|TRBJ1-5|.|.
TGTGCCAGCAGCCCCAGGGTTGGGCAGCCCCAGCATTTT
CASSPRVGQPQHF
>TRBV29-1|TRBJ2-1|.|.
TGCAGCGTAGACTTCGGACTTGCCTACAATGAGCAGTTCTTC
CSVDFGLAYNEQFF
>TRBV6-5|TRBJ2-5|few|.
TGTGCCAGCAGTTCCTTTGACTCCGGGGGAGAGACCCAGTACTTC
CASSSFDSGGETQYF
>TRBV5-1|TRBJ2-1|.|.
TGCGCCAGCAGCCCAGGGACACGGCTGATTGGGCAGTTCTTC
CASSPGTRLIGQFF
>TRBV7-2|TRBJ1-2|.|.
TGTGCCAGCAGCTTGTCCGTCTATGGCTACACCTTC
CASSLSVYGYTF
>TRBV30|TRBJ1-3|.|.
TGTGCCTGGAGTGGATTTAGCGGGGACTTCCTGAGCTCTGGAAACACCATATATTTT
CAWSGFSGDFLSSGNTIYF
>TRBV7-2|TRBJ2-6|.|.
TGTGCCAGCAGCCAACAAGGGCGGGGAGCTGGGGCCAACGTCCTGACTTTC
CASSQQGRGAGANVLTF
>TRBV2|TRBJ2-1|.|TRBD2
TGTGCCAGCAGTGGGGCTAGCGGGGGAGGGCGCTCCTACAATGAGCAGTTCTTC
CASSGASGGGRSYNEQFF
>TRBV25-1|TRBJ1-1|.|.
TGTGCCAGCACCCCGAATTGGGGGCAGTTGAACACTGAAGCTTTCTTT
CASTPNWGQLNTEAFF
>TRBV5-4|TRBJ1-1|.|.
TGTGCCAGCAGCTCTCGGGAGGGCACTGAAGCTTTCTTT
CASSSREGTEAFF
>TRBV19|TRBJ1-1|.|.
TGTGCCAGTAACATGGGGGCGCTGACTGAAGCTTTCTTT
CASNMGALTEAFF
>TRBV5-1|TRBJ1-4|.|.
TGCGCCAGCAGCCCAGGACAGATAGGAGAAAAACTGTTTTTT
CASSPGQIGEKLFF
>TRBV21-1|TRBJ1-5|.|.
TGTGCCAGCAGCAAGCTTTTGGGACAAGCCCTCAATCAGCCCCAGCATTTT
CASSKLLGQALNQPQHF
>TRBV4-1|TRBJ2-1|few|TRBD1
TGCGCCAGCAGCCAAGATGACAGGGGTACTTGGACTGGGCAGTTCTTC
CASSQDDRGTWTGQFF
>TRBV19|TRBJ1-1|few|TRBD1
TGTGCCAGTAGTCCGATCCGGGACAGCGGACCGAACACTGAAGCTTTCTTT
CASSPIRDSGPNTEAFF
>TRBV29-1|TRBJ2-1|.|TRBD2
TGCAGCGTGGAATATACTAGCGGGGGATTCAATGAGCAGTTCTTC
CSVEYTSGGFNEQFF
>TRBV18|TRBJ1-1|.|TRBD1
TGTGCCAGCTCACCACGGGACAGTGGAACTGAAGCTTTCTTT
CASSPRDSGTEAFF
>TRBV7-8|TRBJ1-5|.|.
TGTGCCAGCAGCTCCGACAGGAACTATCAGCCCCAGCATTTT
CASSSDRNYQPQHF
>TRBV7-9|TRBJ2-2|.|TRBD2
TGTGCCAGCAGCGGTTCGGGGCGGGAGGTCGTCGGGGAGCTGTTTTTT
CASSGSGREVVGELFF
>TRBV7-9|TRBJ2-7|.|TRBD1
TGTGCCGTCGACAGGGCTTACGAGCAGTACTTC
CAVDRAYEQYF
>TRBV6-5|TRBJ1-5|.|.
TGTGCCAGCAGACGAACAAGTAGCAATCAGCCCCAGCATTTT
CASRRTSSNQPQHF
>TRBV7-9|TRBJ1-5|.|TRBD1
TGTGCCAGCAGCTTAGGGACAGGGAGTGTTAAGGGCAATCAGCCCCAGCATTTT
CASSLGTGSVKGNQPQHF
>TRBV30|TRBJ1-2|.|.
TGTGCCTGGAGTGTATTTCGGGGCTACACCTTC
CAWSVFRGYTF
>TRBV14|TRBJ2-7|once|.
TGTGCCAGCAGAGAAGACCTAACGGGCGAGCAGTACTTC
CASREDLTGEQYF
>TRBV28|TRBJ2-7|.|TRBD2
TGTGCCAGCAGCCTCAATAGCGGGAGGGGATACGAGCAGTACTTC
CASSLNSGRGYEQYF
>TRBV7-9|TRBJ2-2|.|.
TGTGCCAGCAGCCCAGCAGGGACAATTAACACCGGGGAGCTGTTTTTT
CASSPAGTINTGELFF
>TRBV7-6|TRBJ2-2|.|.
TGTGCCAGCAGCGCCTACATTTTTGGAGACACCGGGGAGCTGTTTTTT
CASSAYIFGDTGELFF
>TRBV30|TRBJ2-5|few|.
TGTGCCTGGAGGGGGAGAGACCAGTACTTC
CAWRGRDQYF
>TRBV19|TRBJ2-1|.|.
TGTGCCAGTACCATGGGGGGGGCCTCCTACAATGAGCAGTTCTTC
CASTMGGASYNEQFF
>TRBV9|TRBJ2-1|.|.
TGTGCCAGCAGCCCCAGGGGGGACCCCTACAATGAGCAGTTCTTC
CASSPRGDPYNEQFF
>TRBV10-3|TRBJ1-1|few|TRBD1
TGTGCCATCAGTGGGGGACAGGGTGGGAGGAGGGGGCAAGCTTTCTTT
CAISGGQGGRRGQAFF
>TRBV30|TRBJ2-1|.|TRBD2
TGTGCCAGAAGCGGGAACTACTACAATGAGCAGTTCTTC
CARSGNYYNEQFF
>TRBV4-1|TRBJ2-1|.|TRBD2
TGCGCCAGCAGCCAACCCCCTAGCGGGGGACCCTACAATGAGCAGTTCTTC
CASSQPPSGGPYNEQFF
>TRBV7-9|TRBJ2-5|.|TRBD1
TGTGCCAGCAGCTTTTGGACAGGGGGCGAAGAGACCCAGTACTTC
CASSFWTGGEETQYF
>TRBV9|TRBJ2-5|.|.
TGTGCCAGCAGCGGCGCGGGGCCCCAAGAGACCCAGTACTTC
CASSGAGPQETQYF
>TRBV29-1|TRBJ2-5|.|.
TGCAGCGTTGAAGATCGTGGCGGGAAGGAGACCCAGTACTTC
CSVEDRGGKETQYF
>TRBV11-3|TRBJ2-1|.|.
TGTGCCAGCAGCTTAGATGGCTCTAGCAGAAATGAGCAGTTCTTC
CASSLDGSSRNEQFF
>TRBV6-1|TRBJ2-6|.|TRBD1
TGTGCCAACAGACAGGGAGGGGCCAACGTCCTGACTTTC
CANRQGGANVLTF
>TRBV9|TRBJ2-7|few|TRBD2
TGTGCCAGCAGCTCGGGACTAGCGGCGGGGGAGCAGTACTTC
CASSSGLAAGEQYF
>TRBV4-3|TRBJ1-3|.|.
TGCGCCAGCAGCCAAGATGGCCTCGCCTTCTCTGGAAACACCATATATTTT
CASSQDGLAFSGNTIYF
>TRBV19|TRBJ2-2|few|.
TGTGCCAGTAGTATACAGGGTCTCAGAAACACCGGGGAGCTGTTTTTT
CASSIQGLRNTGELFF
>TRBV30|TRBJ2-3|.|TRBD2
TGTGCCTGGAGTTGGGGGGGAGCCAGCACAGATACGCAGTATTTT
CAWSWGGASTDTQYF
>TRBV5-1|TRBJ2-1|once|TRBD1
TGCGCCAGCAGCCCGACAGGGGGGCATGAGCAGTTCTTC
CASSPTGGHEQFF
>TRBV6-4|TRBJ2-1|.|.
TGTGCCAGCAGTGACGACGGAGGCTCCTACAATGAGCAGTTCTTC
CASSDDGGSYNEQFF
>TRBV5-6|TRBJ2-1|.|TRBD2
TGTGCCAGCAGCTTGGATGGCCTTCTAGCGGGTGCGTACAATGAGCAGTTCTTC
CASSLDGLLAGAYNEQFF
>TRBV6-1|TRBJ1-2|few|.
TGTGCCAGCAGTTCCCGGTCCCGCTATGGCTACACCTTC
CASSSRSRYGYTF
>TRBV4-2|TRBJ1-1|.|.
TGTGCCAGCAGCCAAGCCAGACAGTCCATGAACACTGAAGCTTTCTTT
CASSQARQSMNTEAFF
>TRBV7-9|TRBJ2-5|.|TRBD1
TGTGCCAGCAGCCCCTGGGACAGTTTCCAAGAGACCCAGTACTTC
CASSPWDSFQETQYF